This is a list of T cell receptor beta chains from one sample in a study of siplizumab effects on memory and regulatory T cells. Measured with immunoSEQ multiplex PCR; TCRdb has only the in-frame clones, and not every one. The data show around 77,000 clones, about 90% seen once. The sequenced sample consisted of CD8+ T cells sorted from blood. These TCRs come from a human donor in good health. Each CDR3 is given with its conserved first and last residue. A D gene is named only where the DNA matches it firmly.

V gene	J gene	D gene	CDR3 protein
TRBV5-6	TRBJ2-7	.	CASSLAGEQYF
TRBV7-2	TRBJ1-1	.	CASSSGFRWDEAFF
TRBV4-1	TRBJ2-7	.	CASSQDSTGGSSYEQYF
TRBV6-5	TRBJ2-7	.	CASSYGESYEQYF
TRBV12-5	TRBJ2-1	TRBD2	CASGLPLAGGSYNEQFF
TRBV4-1	.	.	CASSQGDGYEQYF
TRBV6-5	TRBJ2-7	.	CASSYSSPESREQYF
TRBV6-5	TRBJ1-2	.	CASSYSVTGYGYTF
TRBV7-6	TRBJ2-1	TRBD2	CASSLGLAGVYNEQFF
TRBV5-6	TRBJ2-5	.	CASSFAGRGETQYF
TRBV29-1	TRBJ2-1	.	CSVVGFEQFF
TRBV9	TRBJ1-4	.	CASSSTGNNNEKLFF
TRBV4-1	TRBJ2-7	.	CASSQGAAVGASYEQYF
TRBV19	TRBJ1-1	.	CASSQGMNTEAFF
TRBV6-5	TRBJ2-7	TRBD1	CARPGQGGEQYF
TRBV14	TRBJ1-2	.	CASSRGPPYYGYTF
TRBV7-9	TRBJ1-5	.	CASSLASRGRAQPQHF
TRBV5-6	TRBJ1-5	.	CASSFYRASNQPQHF
TRBV7-2	TRBJ1-1	.	CASSLGGQMNTEAFF
TRBV11-1	TRBJ2-1	TRBD2	CASSPSLGTRPDNEQFF
TRBV19	TRBJ2-1	TRBD1	CASSPPGTVNEQFF
TRBV9	TRBJ1-2	TRBD1	CASSGMGQGESNYGYTF
TRBV5-1	TRBJ2-1	.	CASSLMEDVSYNEQFF
TRBV27	TRBJ1-6	.	CASSERSSYNSPLHF
TRBV7-6	TRBJ1-2	.	CASSRDSSYGYTF
TRBV4-1	TRBJ1-2	.	CASSQDISWGYGYTF
TRBV4-2	TRBJ2-7	.	CASSVFGDSSYEQYF
TRBV7-2	TRBJ2-7	.	CASTSYEQYF
TRBV15	TRBJ1-1	.	CATSRLMGPEAFF
TRBV6-4	TRBJ2-1	.	CASSDGVLNEQFF
TRBV7-8	TRBJ2-2	TRBD2	CASGSLGTSANTGELFF
TRBV11-3	TRBJ2-1	.	CASSLGMEFPYNEQFF
TRBV9	TRBJ1-1	.	CASSPGTSNTEAFF
TRBV10-3	TRBJ2-5	.	CATTGSYQETQYF
TRBV10-3	TRBJ2-2	.	CAIRPGPRNTGELFF
TRBV7-3	TRBJ2-1	.	CASSLTALSTVYNEQFF
TRBV5-4	TRBJ1-1	.	CASSLGPGDTEAFF
TRBV14	TRBJ2-1	TRBD2	CASSQPGTSGRGPYNEQFF
TRBV2	TRBJ2-3	.	CASSSPLRRDSTYTQYF
TRBV11-2	TRBJ2-7	TRBD2	CASSLDGTSVSYEQYF
TRBV19	TRBJ1-5	.	CAAGQGQPQHF
TRBV19	TRBJ1-3	TRBD1	CASSSITGASGNTIYF
TRBV25-1	TRBJ2-7	.	CASSEPSETYEQYF
TRBV7-9	TRBJ1-2	TRBD1	CASSLTGTGHYGYTF
TRBV5-6	TRBJ2-7	.	CASSLEGTAGYEQYF
TRBV19	TRBJ2-5	TRBD2	CASSFGGGGQETQYF
TRBV5-1	TRBJ2-3	.	CASSLLWAVAATDTQYF
TRBV10-3	TRBJ1-5	TRBD1	CATLQGTNQPQHF
TRBV6-6	TRBJ2-7	.	CASSYDGAGYEQYF
TRBV27	TRBJ2-1	.	CASSLRSSGGDPYIEQFF
TRBV19	TRBJ2-1	TRBD2	CASSPGTIFYNEQFF
TRBV29-1	TRBJ1-1	TRBD1	CSVSGGSEAFF
TRBV6-6	TRBJ2-1	TRBD2	CASRLAGDNEQFF